Listed below are T cell receptor beta chains from one sample, sequenced in a study of cytotoxic CD8 clonotypes in ibrutinib-treated CLL. TCRdb's table, derived via immunoSEQ multiplex PCR, lists solely in-frame clones and lacks some. The table includes about 150,000 clones, about 80% detected once. The input for sequencing was PBMCs, taken after 24 months of ibrutinib treatment. The receptors stem from a human donor with chronic lymphocytic leukemia. Both conserved end residues are part of each CDR3. The D gene is left open where the match is weak. Size values are once, few and many counts, or a class for expanded clones, and some rows have none.

.,TRBJ2-7,.,TRBV5-1,14,TGCGCCAGCAGCTCTAGGGACCTTCCCTACGAGCAGTACTTC,CASSSRDLPYEQYF
.,TRBJ2-1,.,TRBV6-5,11,TGTGCCAGCAGTTACGGTAGAAAGCAGTTCTTC,CASSYGRKQFF
.,TRBJ2-5,.,TRBV7-7,15,TGTGCCAGCAGCTTAGCGCCGGCAGCCCAAGAGACCCAGTACTTC,CASSLAPAAQETQYF
.,TRBJ2-6,.,TRBV12-2,19,TGTGCAAGTCGCTTAGCGAGGTGGACAGGGAGGTCTGGGGCCAACGTCCTGACTTTC,CASRLARWTGRSGANVLTF
TRBD2,TRBJ2-1,.,TRBV7-6,17,TGTGCCAGCAGCTTAGAGGCTAGCGGGAGGCCCTACAATGAGCAGTTCTTC,CASSLEASGRPYNEQFF
.,TRBJ2-1,.,TRBV7-2,15,TGTGCCAGCAGCTTAGGTGGCAGTTACGACAATGAGCAGTTCTTC,CASSLGGSYDNEQFF
.,TRBJ1-4,once,TRBV7-9,15,TGTGCCAGCAGCTTAACCGGGACGGCGAATGAAAAACTGTTTTTT,CASSLTGTANEKLFF
.,TRBJ1-1,once,TRBV5-6,12,TGTGCCAGCAGCTTCGTATACACTGAAGCTTTCTTT,CASSFVYTEAFF
.,TRBJ1-5,.,TRBV10-3,11,TGTGCTGGGGGGCCTGGGGAGCCCCAGCATTTT,CAGGPGEPQHF
TRBD1,TRBJ1-1,.,TRBV30,13,TGTGCCTGGAGGGGGGACAGGGGGAGTGAAGCTTTCTTT,CAWRGDRGSEAFF
TRBD1,TRBJ1-5,few,TRBV15,15,TGTGCCACCAGCACGCGGGGCAGGGGGCCTCAGCCCCAGCATTTT,CATSTRGRGPQPQHF
TRBD2,TRBJ2-3,.,TRBV18,15,TGTGCCAGCTCGGCGGGACTAGCGGGCACAGATACGCAGTATTTT,CASSAGLAGTDTQYF
.,TRBJ1-1,.,TRBV7-9,14,TGTGCCAGCAGCTTAGAAGTAGGGAACACTGAAGCTTTCTTT,CASSLEVGNTEAFF
TRBD1,TRBJ2-2,.,TRBV4-2,15,TGTGCCAGCACCCCGTTAGACAGGGGCACCGGGGAGCTGTTTTTT,CASTPLDRGTGELFF
TRBD1,TRBJ1-1,.,TRBV27,13,TGTGCCAGCAGCCAGGGGGCGAACACTGAAGCTTTCTTT,CASSQGANTEAFF
.,TRBJ2-7,.,TRBV30,14,TGTGCCTGGAGGTCACACGCGGGGCGGTACGAGCAGTACTTC,CAWRSHAGRYEQYF
TRBD2,TRBJ2-1,once,TRBV10-2,17,TGCGCCAGCAGTGAGTGGGGGGGACTAGCGAACTACAATGAGCAGTTCTTC,CASSEWGGLANYNEQFF